Listed here are 23 T cell receptor beta chains from one sample, sequenced in a study of blood T cells in healthy people across ages. The use of a sample-barcoded 5' primer and a J-beta primer mix characterized a second PCR of about 7 to 12 cycles. Each CDR3 protein is one row after TCRdb ran MiXCR on the 5' RACE reads. Among about 780,000 distinct CDR3 sequences listed, about 42% were seen once. Source material: blood. The receptors come from an elderly man in good health.

The chain carries TRBV12-3 or TRBV12-4 and TRBJ2-5, with D uncertain. The J call may be mistaken, given a closer DNA end match to TRBJ2-7. The CDR3 is made up of 14 amino acids. CDR3 bases: TGTGCCAGCAGTTTAAGCGATTCCTTCTACGAGCAGTACTTC. Amino acids: CASSLSDSFYEQYF.

This clonotype was counted only a few times. The gene calls are TRBV20-1 and TRBJ2-7, with D perhaps being TRBD1 or TRBD2 (5 bases each). Trimming left V 3 bases short and J 7 bases short, with 16 bases between. The germline CDR1 and CDR2 sequences are DFQATT and SNEGSKA (reference sequence). This CDR3 spans 13 amino acids. CDR3: CSASVWGNNEQYF. The CDR3, as DNA: TGCAGTGCTAGTGTTTGGGGGAACAATGAGCAGTACTTC.

V is TRBV14 and J is TRBJ2-1, with 7 nucleotides matching TRBD2. Per the germline V gene, CDR1 is SGHDN and CDR2 is FVKESK. CDR3 length equals 15 residues. J was trimmed by 7 bases and V by 1 base; bases with no gene match: 7. The CDR3 nucleotides read TGTGCCAGCAGCCAAGGGGGGGGAATCCTTAATGAGCAGTTCTTC. Its translation is CASSQGGGILNEQFF.

This clonotype was seen once. The chain carries TRBV12-3 or TRBV12-4 and TRBJ2-1; TRBD2 agrees at 10 bases. This CDR3 is built from 16 residues. V gave up 7 bases and J gave up 0 bases; unmatched junction bases: 6. The CDR3, as DNA: TGTGCCAGCACTAAAGGACTAGCGGCCTCCTACAATGAGCAGTTCTTC. Residues: CASTKGLAASYNEQFF.

J is TRBJ2-7 and V is TRBV10-3; 8 positions match TRBD2. The CDR3 is made up of 16 amino acids. CDR1 is ENHRY, CDR2 SYGVKD, per germline. V was pared by 11 bases and J by 5 bases, with 20 bases of the junction left unmatched. The CDR3 spells CAGSAGLGGADHEQYF. The CDR3, as DNA: TGTGCCGGGTCTGCGGGACTAGGAGGGGCCGACCACGAGCAGTACTTC.

V gene TRBV2 combines with J gene TRBJ1-4; weak D call: TRBD1 (6 bases). This CDR3 spans 16 amino acids. Germline lookup yields CDR1 SNHLY and CDR2 FYNNEI. Trimming left V 5 bases short and J 3 bases short, with 16 bases between. For the CDR3, the DNA is TGTGCCAGCAGTCGAGAAGGACAGAGGGCTAATGAAAAACTGTTTTTT. Residues: CASSREGQRANEKLFF. Drawing the rest from reference TRBV2 and TRBJ1-4, the complete variable domain is EPEVTQTPSHQVTQMGQEVILRCVPISNHLYFYWYRQILGQKVEFLVSFYNNEISEKSEIFDDQFSVERPDGSNFTLKIRSTKLEDSAMYFCASSREGQRANEKLFFGSGTQLSVL.

The CDR3 nucleotides read TGCAGCGGTTTTCCGGGACAGGTGAACACTGAAGCTTTCTTT. This encodes CSGFPGQVNTEAFF. The chain joins TRBV29-1 to TRBJ1-1, with 8 bases fitting TRBD1. Trimming took 7 bases from V and 0 from J; bases not matched to a gene: 7. The CDR3 contains 14 residues. Germline CDR1 is SQVTM and CDR2 is ANQGSEA. The full variable domain, with the rest looked up from reference TRBV29-1 and TRBJ1-1, is SAVISQKPSRDICQRGTSLTIQCQVDSQVTMMFWYRQQPGQSLTLIATANQGSEATYESGFVIDKFPISRPNLTFSTLTVSNMSPEDSSIYLCSGFPGQVNTEAFFGQGTRLTVV.

The CDR3 nucleotides are TGTGCCAGCAGGGGGACTAGTCTCCTCAATGAGCAGTACTTC. Protein: CASRGTSLLNEQYF. V gene TRBV2 combines with J gene TRBJ2-1; 8 bases map to TRBD2. The J call is doubtful: the DNA matches TRBJ2-7 better. The CDR3 extends over 14 amino acids. CDR1 and CDR2 (germline): SNHLY, FYNNEI.

This chain joins TRBV25-1 and TRBJ2-7; D unclear. The CDR3 length is 12 residues. V lost 4 bases, J lost 0 bases, and 4 bases lay in between. Per the germline V gene, CDR1 is MGHDK and CDR2 is SYGVNS. The CDR3 region has the DNA TGTGCCAGCAGTGGAAACTCCTACGAGCAGTACTTC. As protein: CASSGNSYEQYF.

The chain uses TRBV6-1 and TRBJ2-5, with D perhaps TRBD1 or TRBD2 (5 bases each). Deletions cut 4 bases from V and 3 bases from J, with 18 bases between. CDR1 MNHNS and CDR2 SASEGT come from the germline V gene. The CDR3 length is 16 residues. CDR3 bases: TGTGCCAGCAGTGCAACGGGACGAGGGGAGAAAGAGACCCAGTACTTC. It yields the protein CASSATGRGEKETQYF.

The rearrangement uses TRBV18 and TRBJ2-6; D is ambiguous. V lost 5 bases and J lost 1, with 6 bases in between. There are 14 residues in the CDR3. Germline-derived CDR1 and CDR2 are KGHSH and LQKENI. The DNA of the CDR3 is TGTGCCAGCTCATCAGCATCTGGGGCCAACGTCCTGACTTTC. Its protein is CASSSASGANVLTF.

The chain has TRBV7-6 and TRBJ2-4, with TRBD2 matching 7 bases. The end of the DNA is better explained by TRBJ2-7, so the J call may be wrong. Germline CDR1 and CDR2: SGHVS and FNYEAQ. CDR3 length equals 16 residues. The CDR3 is CASSLAAVLAVDEQYF. As DNA, the CDR3 is TGTGCCAGCAGCTTAGCGGCGGTCCTAGCGGTCGACGAGCAGTACTTC.

Details on this clonotype: The junction departs from the called germline gene at one end, perhaps through a read error. The chain employs TRBV7-2 and TRBJ1-2, with D unclear. CDR1 SGHTA and CDR2 FQGNSA come from the germline V gene. The CDR3 runs 14 residues. The CDR3 sequence is CVSSSRGANYGYTF. CDR3 in DNA: TGTGTCAGCAGCTCTCGGGGAGCTAACTATGGCTACACCTTC.

V and J are TRBV12-3 or TRBV12-4 and TRBJ2-7, with 7 bases matching TRBD1. With 4 bases clipped from V and 4 bases from J, the junction kept 7 bases outside the gene matches. This CDR3 region has 14 residues. CDR3 sequence reads: CASSWAGTEYEQYF. The DNA of the CDR3 is TGTGCCAGCAGTTGGGCCGGGACAGAATACGAGCAGTACTTC.

V usage is TRBV7-2 and J usage is TRBJ1-6; no firm D call. Trimming removed 5 bases from V and 2 bases from J, with 4 bases in between. Germline CDR1 and CDR2: SGHTA and FQGNSA. This CDR3 spans 13 amino acids. The chain's CDR3 is CASSQPYNSPLHF. CDR3 coding DNA: TGTGCCAGCAGCCAACCCTATAATTCACCCCTCCACTTT.

This clonotype was picked up one time. A much larger clone differs from this one at a single base, so this may be a read error. The chain employs TRBV10-3 and TRBJ2-1; 7 bases align to TRBD1. Germline loops: CDR1 ENHRY, CDR2 SYGVKD. The J segment lost 13 bases and the V segment lost 0 bases, leaving 9 bases of the junction unmatched. The CDR3 spans 14 residues. CDR3 nucleotide sequence: TGTGCCATCAGTGAGTCCGCAGGGGGTGAGACCCAGTTCTTC. As protein: CAISESAGGETQFF.

This rearrangement joins TRBV27 to TRBJ2-5; 10 nucleotides align to TRBD2. V lost 11 bases and J lost 3; bases outside the gene matches: 15. This CDR3 region has 16 residues. CDR1 and CDR2 from the germline V gene are MNHEY and SMNVEV (reference sequence). The CDR3 DNA is TGTGCCTCCAAGCGGGCTAGCGGGAGTTGGGAAGAGACCCAGTACTTC. Translating gives CASKRASGSWEETQYF.

V is TRBV20-1 and J is TRBJ2-3; 10 positions match TRBD2. With 3 bases clipped from V and 9 bases from J, the junction kept 18 bases outside the gene matches. This CDR3 is built from 17 residues. Germline assignment: CDR1 DFQATT and CDR2 SNEGSKA (reference sequence). CDR3 loop: CSASLVSGAGGPETQYF. For the CDR3, the DNA is TGCAGTGCTAGCCTAGTGAGCGGAGCGGGAGGGCCGGAGACGCAGTATTTT.

This clonotype has a handful of counts. The genes are TRBV5-1 and TRBJ2-1; D not certain. The CDR3 is 13 amino acids. Looked up from germline, CDR1 is SGHRS and CDR2 is YFSETQ. Trimming removed 4 bases at V and 5 bases at J, with 10 bases between. The CDR3 DNA sequence: TGCGCCAGCAGCCCCTATGGTCACAATGAGCAGTTCTTC. Amino acids: CASSPYGHNEQFF.

The chain couples TRBV5-5 to TRBJ2-3; D is possibly TRBD2 (6 bases). The CDR3 runs to 16 residues. V was cut by 4 bases and J by 6 bases, with 21 bases left in between. Germline lookup yields CDR1 SGHKS and CDR2 YYEKEE (reference sequence). This CDR3 is CASSPGLARGKDTQYF. The CDR3 DNA reads TGTGCCAGCAGCCCGGGGCTAGCGAGAGGGAAGGATACGCAGTATTTT.

This chain uses TRBV20-1 with TRBJ1-2; unclear D gene. Germline V gives CDR1 DFQATT, CDR2 SNEGSKA (reference sequence). The V gene lost 3 bases and the J gene lost 2 bases, with 13 bases spanning the gap. CDR3 length: 14 residues. CDR3 protein: CSASGLNGNYGYTF. The DNA for the CDR3 is TGCAGTGCTAGCGGTTTAAACGGCAACTATGGCTACACCTTC.

The V and J genes are TRBV7-2 and TRBJ2-5; D gene ambiguous. The CDR3 totals 14 residues. Germline V gives CDR1 SGHTA, CDR2 FQGNSA. The V end lost 3 bases, the J end lost 4 bases, and 12 bases lay between the germline ends. Written as DNA, the CDR3 is TGTGCCAGCAGCTTTTTCGGTGTAGGAGAGACCCAGTACTTC. Protein sequence: CASSFFGVGETQYF.

The rearrangement links TRBV20-1 to TRBJ2-5; the D gene is possibly TRBD1 (5 bases). The J call may be mistaken, given a closer DNA end match to TRBJ2-7. The CDR3 is 14 amino acids. The germline V gene encodes CDR1 DFQATT and CDR2 SNEGSKA (reference sequence). CDR3 loop: CSAKLTKGPYEQYF. CDR3 nucleotide sequence: TGCAGTGCTAAGCTTACGAAGGGGCCCTACGAGCAGTACTTC.